This TCR beta chain was sequenced in a study of radiotherapy plus CTLA-4 blockade in lung cancer. The repertoire was sequenced with immunoSEQ multiplex PCR; TCRdb's copy has only in-frame clones and lacks some. This sample carries 90,000 or so clones, approximately 86% of them seen once, and the ten largest clones take approximately 2.2%. Sequencing was performed on peripheral blood, taken from a patient treated with radiotherapy plus ipilimumab. The TCR sequence derives from a human donor with non-small cell lung cancer who had a partial response to radiotherapy plus ipilimumab.

The CDR3: CASSIVKGNYEQFF. The DNA of the CDR3 is TGTGCCAGTAGTATAGTAAAGGGGAACTATGAGCAGTTCTTC. The chain uses TRBV19 and TRBJ2-1; D perhaps matches TRBD1 (5 bases). In germline, CDR1 is LNHDA, CDR2 SQIVND (reference sequence). CDR3 length: 14 residues. Trimming left V 1 base short and J 8 bases short, with 12 bases between.